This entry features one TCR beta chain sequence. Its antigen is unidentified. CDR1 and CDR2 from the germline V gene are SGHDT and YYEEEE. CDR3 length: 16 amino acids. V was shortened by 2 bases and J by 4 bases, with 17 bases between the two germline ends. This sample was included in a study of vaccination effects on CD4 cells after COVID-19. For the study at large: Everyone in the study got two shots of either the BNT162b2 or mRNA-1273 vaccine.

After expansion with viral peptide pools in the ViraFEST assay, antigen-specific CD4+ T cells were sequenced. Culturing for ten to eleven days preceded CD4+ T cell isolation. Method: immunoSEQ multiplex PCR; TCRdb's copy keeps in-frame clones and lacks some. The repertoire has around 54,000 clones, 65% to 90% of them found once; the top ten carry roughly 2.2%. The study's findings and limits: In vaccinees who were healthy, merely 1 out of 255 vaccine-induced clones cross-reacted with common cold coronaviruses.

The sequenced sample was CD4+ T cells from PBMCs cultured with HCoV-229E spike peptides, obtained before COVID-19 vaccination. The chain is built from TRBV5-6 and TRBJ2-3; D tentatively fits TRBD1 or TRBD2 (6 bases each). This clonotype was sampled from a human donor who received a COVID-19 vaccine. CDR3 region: CASSFYSGDRPDTQYF. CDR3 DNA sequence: TGTGCCAGCAGCTTTTATTCGGGAGACAGGCCAGATACGCAGTATTTT. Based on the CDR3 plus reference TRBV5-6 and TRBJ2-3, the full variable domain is DAGVTQSPTHLIKTRGQQVTLRCSPKSGHDTVSWYQQALGQGPQFIFQYYEEEERQRGNFPDRFSGHQFPNYSSELNVNALLLGDSALYLCASSFYSGDRPDTQYFGPGTRLTVL.